This T cell receptor beta chain was sequenced in a study of shared clonotypes between healthy human individuals. Sequenced by immunoSEQ multiplex PCR; TCRdb stores in-frame clones only, minus some. The sample has nearly 500,000 clones; about 82% are singletons. As for this clone: The antigen remains undetermined.

CDR1 is MDHEN, CDR2 SYDVKM, per germline. After removal of 4 bases from V and 4 bases from J, the junction contained 7 bases not matched to a gene. The length of the CDR3 is 15 residues. General study points: Donor clonotype sharing was expected to depend on sequencing depth.

The receptor comes from a woman aged 40 to 55 in good health. Some clones in this sample may be carry-over from other donors' samples. The gene calls are TRBV28 and TRBJ2-7; 10 bases agree with TRBD2. Sequencing was performed on PBMCs. The CDR3 reads CASSYSSGSTYEQYF. In DNA form, the CDR3 reads TGTGCCAGCAGTTATTCTAGCGGGAGTACGTACGAGCAGTACTTC.